The 3 T cell receptor beta chains below all came from one sample that was sequenced in a study of beta chain features in type 1 diabetes. Every bit of the isolated RNA underwent reverse transcription, so sequencing read expressed TCRB transcripts. Sequenced by immunoSEQ multiplex PCR; TCRdb stores in-frame clones only, minus some. Here the sample spans more than 130,000 clones, less than 9% being singletons. Sample: central memory CD4+ T cells from blood. These receptors were obtained from a young woman in good health.

The rearrangement uses TRBV4-3 and TRBJ2-7; the D gene is possibly TRBD1 (6 bases). This CDR3 comprises 13 residues. CDR1 is LGHNA and CDR2 is YSLEER in the germline V gene. Trimming removed 1 base from V and 7 bases from J, with 11 bases in between. CDR3 amino acids: CASSQGPDREQYF. Here the CDR3 DNA reads TGCGCCAGCAGCCAAGGACCTGACAGGGAGCAGTACTTC.

This clone has just a few counts. CDR3 residues: CASSQTENTEAFF. The DNA of the CDR3 is TGTGCCAGCTCGCAAACTGAGAACACTGAAGCTTTCTTT. The chain uses TRBV18 and TRBJ1-1; D gene uncertain. Per the germline V gene, CDR1 is KGHSH and CDR2 is LQKENI. Trimming left V 6 bases short and J 1 base short, with 9 bases between. This CDR3 is built from 13 residues.

The J gene is TRBJ2-7, the V gene TRBV9; 7 nucleotides align to TRBD2. This CDR3 region has 18 residues. The V gene's germline CDR1 is SGDLS and CDR2 YYNGEE. Trimming cost V 2 bases and J 5 bases; bases outside gene matches: 19. DNA for the CDR3: TGTGCCAGCAGCGTGGGGCCTTACTTGAGCGGGAAGAGCGACGAGCAGTACTTC. Protein product: CASSVGPYLSGKSDEQYF.